This T cell receptor beta chain derives from a study of shared clonotypes between healthy human individuals (dated by TCRdb to 2018 to 2021). Regarding the study in general: A couple of women and a few men aged 18 to 49 years were included in the cohort. Libraries were prepared and TCR repertoires were sequenced by different laboratories using diverse techniques, in order to increase sequencing depth and limit assay-specific biases. For each donor, three plates each were used for CD4 naive and CD4 memory, two plates were used for CD8 naive, and one plate was used for CD8 memory. Between about 0.9 and 8.9 billion PBMCs per donor were obtained by leukapheresis. Blood TCR repertoires of four to six healthy adults were deeply sequenced to estimate repertoire size and the extent of clonotype sharing between individuals. The investigation overall reported the following: Because the study included only a small number of donors, the genetic and exposure-history diversity represented was limited. Pairwise subsampling led to the expectation that sequencing depth would affect the degree of clonotype sharing among donors. Even with the large sequencing depth, rarefaction of the sorted-subset datasets indicated that sequencing was incomplete. Sampling was limited to blood, and TCR repertoires in tissue likely differ from TCR repertoires in blood. Compared with non-shared clonotypes, the clonotypes found in all four sorted-subset donors had higher generation probabilities. Approximately 4.8% of naive CD4, 3.5% of naive CD8, 2% to 2.5% of memory CD4, and about 0.4% of memory CD8 clonotypes were shared across several donors. Naive subsets generally had larger estimated clonotype richness than memory subsets.

Notes on this clone: No antigen is known for it. The record has no base qualities; no much larger clone is one base away.

The donors were healthy, HIV-negative adults who had no recently reported acute infections or vaccinations. Only Caucasian adults living in Nashville, Tennessee, USA were represented among the donors. CD4+ T cells were enriched by magnetic negative selection; naive cells were then positively selected on CD45RA, and the negative fraction formed the memory subset. Blood was collected by leukapheresis, and PBMCs were isolated by Ficoll-Histopaque density gradient centrifugation and then cryopreserved in liquid nitrogen vapor phase. Analytical flow cytometry was used to check the purity and quantity of each magnetically sorted T cell population. Genomic DNA was isolated from each sorted fraction and quantified by UV absorbance on a Nanodrop 2000c. V gives up 5 bases and J gives up 4 bases, and the segment between their germline ends measures 12 bases. The CDR3, from cysteine to phenylalanine, totals 14 residues. Just the 42-base CDR3 DNA is kept, in frame starting at base 1. The germline V gene provides CDR1 SNHLY and CDR2 FYNNEI.

Using the deep immunoSEQ assay, TCR CDR3 regions were amplified from genomic DNA by multiplex PCR. Extracted genomic DNA from each cell subset was distributed evenly across all wells of several immunoSEQ 96-well plates, and each plate was treated as a replicate. For sorted subsets, about 200 ng genomic DNA, equal to about 30,000 T cell genomes, was loaded into each replicate PCR. Purified libraries were quantified with a Qubit 3.0 fluorometer, sized on a Bioanalyzer 2100, and re-quantified with the KAPA Library Quantification kit. Each immunoSEQ 96-well plate was sequenced on its own single-read 150-cycle Illumina NextSeq 550 flow cell. The authors processed their data as follows. Because only junctional sequences without quality scores were contained in the immunoSEQ output, filtering matching that applied to full-length reads could not be performed. Sequences were annotated with PyIR, a Python wrapper for IgBLAST v1.9, and V/J genes and CDR3 were assigned using IMGT germline references. Reads with weak V/J assignments (E-value above 1e-6), missing CDR3, stop codons, out-of-frame junctions, or ambiguous translated residues were removed. V3J clonotypes were defined by identical inferred V gene, J gene, and CDR3 amino acid sequence. The percentage overlap between two repertoires was calculated by dividing the number of shared unique clonotypes by the size of the smaller repertoire. Three approaches were used to assess repertoire richness: RTK rarefaction, the Chao1 estimator, and Recon v2.1 estimates of unobserved clonotypes. OLGA was used to compute generation probabilities for all TCRbeta clonotypes that the gDNA method yielded from four donors. Imported from immuneACCESS, the table was reduced by TCRdb to in-frame sequences with V and J called. These copies leave out some clones; in studies compared against another copy, an unresolved V gene accounts for under half, and the cause of the remainder is not known. V, J and clone size reflect that table, while D and trimming were determined from the DNA. This sample comprises over a million clones, around three quarters of them detected only once. Jointly, the top ten make up more than 0.55% of the sample.

The sequence is built from TRBV2 and TRBJ1-3; the D gene is unclear. The specimen was memory CD4+ T cells from PBMCs. What the cell subset or site label conveys for this sample: CD45RA-negative fraction. The clonotype comes from a man younger than 35 in good health. Some clones in this sample may be carry-over from other donors' samples. The sequence in DNA is TGTGCCAGCAGTCTAGGGCAAAGAGGAAACACCATATATTTT. Protein translation: CASSLGQRGNTIYF.